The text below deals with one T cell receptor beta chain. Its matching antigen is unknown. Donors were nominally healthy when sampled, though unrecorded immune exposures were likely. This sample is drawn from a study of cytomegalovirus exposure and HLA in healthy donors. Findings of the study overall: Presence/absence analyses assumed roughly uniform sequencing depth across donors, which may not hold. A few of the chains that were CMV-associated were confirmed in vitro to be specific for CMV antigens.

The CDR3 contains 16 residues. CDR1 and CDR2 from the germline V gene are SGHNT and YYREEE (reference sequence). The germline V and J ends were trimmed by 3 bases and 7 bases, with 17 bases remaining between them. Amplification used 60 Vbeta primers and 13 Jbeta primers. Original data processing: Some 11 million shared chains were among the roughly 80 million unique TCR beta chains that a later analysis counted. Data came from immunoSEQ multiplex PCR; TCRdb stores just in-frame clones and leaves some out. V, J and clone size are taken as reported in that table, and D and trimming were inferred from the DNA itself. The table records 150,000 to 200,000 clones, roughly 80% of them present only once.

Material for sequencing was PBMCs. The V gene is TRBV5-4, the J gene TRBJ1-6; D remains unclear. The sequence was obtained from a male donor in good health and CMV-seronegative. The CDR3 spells CASSSGGRGSNSPLHF. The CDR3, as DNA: TGTGCCAGCAGCTCGGGCGGGCGGGGATCAAATTCACCCCTCCACTTT.